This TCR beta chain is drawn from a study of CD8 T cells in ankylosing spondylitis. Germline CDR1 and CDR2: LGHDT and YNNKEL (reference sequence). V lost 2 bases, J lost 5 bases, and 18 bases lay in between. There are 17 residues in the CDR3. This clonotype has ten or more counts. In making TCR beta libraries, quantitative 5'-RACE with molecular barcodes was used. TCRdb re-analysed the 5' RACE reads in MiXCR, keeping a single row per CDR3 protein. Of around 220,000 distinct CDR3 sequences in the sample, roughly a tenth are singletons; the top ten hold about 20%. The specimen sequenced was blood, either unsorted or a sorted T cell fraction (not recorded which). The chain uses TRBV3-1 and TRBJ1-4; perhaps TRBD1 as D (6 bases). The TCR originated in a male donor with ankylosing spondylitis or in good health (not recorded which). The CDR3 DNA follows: TGTGCCAGCAGCCAAAGCCTCTTGGGGGCTGGAAATGAAAAACTGTTTTTT. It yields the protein CASSQSLLGAGNEKLFF.